The T cell receptor beta chain described here comes from a study of T cell responses to AZD1222 COVID-19 vaccine. The method was immunoSEQ multiplex PCR; TCRdb's version includes in-frame clones alone and lacks a portion of them. This sample has about 180,000 clones, with 92% found just once. This CDR3 spans 15 amino acids. Deletions cut 1 base from V and 3 bases from J, with 8 bases between. CDR1 is SGHRS and CDR2 is YFSETQ in the germline V gene. Study-wide results and caveats: Repertoires were obtained only post-peak T cell response. Donors were largely white British and mainly female; clonal diversity was possibly underestimated. Among vaccine-associated CD4 TCRs, coverage spanned spike, with dominance at 160-218 and 743-854.

A remark on this clone: The antigen remains undetermined.

The clonotype was recovered from an adult who received the AZD1222 COVID-19 vaccine. The chain carries TRBV5-1 and TRBJ2-6; D may be TRBD1 (5 bases). Sample: peripheral blood, taken 28 days after the second AZD1222 dose. The CDR3 loop is CASSLIRDGANVLTF. As DNA, the CDR3 is TGCGCCAGCAGCTTGATCAGGGATGGGGCCAACGTCCTGACTTTC.